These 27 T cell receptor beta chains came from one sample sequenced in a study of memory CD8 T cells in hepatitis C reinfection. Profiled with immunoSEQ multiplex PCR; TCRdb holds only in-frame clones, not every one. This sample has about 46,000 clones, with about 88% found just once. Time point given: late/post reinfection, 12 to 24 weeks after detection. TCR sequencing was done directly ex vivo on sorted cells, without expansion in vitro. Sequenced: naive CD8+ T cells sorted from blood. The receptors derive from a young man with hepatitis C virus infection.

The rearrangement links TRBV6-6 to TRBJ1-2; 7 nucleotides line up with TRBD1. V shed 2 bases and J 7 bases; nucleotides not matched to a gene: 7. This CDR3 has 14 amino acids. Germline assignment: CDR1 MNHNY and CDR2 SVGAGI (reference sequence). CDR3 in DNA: TGTGCCAGCAGTTACACGACAGGGTGGACTGGCTACACCTTC. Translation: CASSYTTGWTGYTF.

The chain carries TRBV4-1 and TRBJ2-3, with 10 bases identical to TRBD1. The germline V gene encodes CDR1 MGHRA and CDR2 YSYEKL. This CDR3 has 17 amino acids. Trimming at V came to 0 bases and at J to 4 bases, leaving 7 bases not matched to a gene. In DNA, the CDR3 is TGCGCCAGCAGCCAAGAGGGGACAGGGGAGTGGGCAGATACGCAGTATTTT. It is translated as CASSQEGTGEWADTQYF.

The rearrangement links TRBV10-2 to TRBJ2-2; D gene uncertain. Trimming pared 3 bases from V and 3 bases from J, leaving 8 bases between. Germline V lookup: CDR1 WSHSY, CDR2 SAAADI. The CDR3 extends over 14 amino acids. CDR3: CASSDSLDTGELFF. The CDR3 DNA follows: TGCGCCAGCAGTGACTCTCTCGACACCGGGGAGCTGTTTTTT.

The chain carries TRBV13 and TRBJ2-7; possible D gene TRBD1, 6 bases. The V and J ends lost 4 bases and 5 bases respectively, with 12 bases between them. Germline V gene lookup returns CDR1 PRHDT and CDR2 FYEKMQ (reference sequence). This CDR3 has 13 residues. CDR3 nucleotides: TGTGCCAGCAGCTCCCAACAGGGACACGAGCAGTACTTC. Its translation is CASSSQQGHEQYF.

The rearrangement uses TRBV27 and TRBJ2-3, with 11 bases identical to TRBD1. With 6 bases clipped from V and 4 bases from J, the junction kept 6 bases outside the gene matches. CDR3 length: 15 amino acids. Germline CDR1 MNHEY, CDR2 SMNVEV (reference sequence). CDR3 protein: CASSPGQGAADTQYF. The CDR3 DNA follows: TGTGCCAGCAGCCCAGGACAGGGGGCAGCAGATACGCAGTATTTT.

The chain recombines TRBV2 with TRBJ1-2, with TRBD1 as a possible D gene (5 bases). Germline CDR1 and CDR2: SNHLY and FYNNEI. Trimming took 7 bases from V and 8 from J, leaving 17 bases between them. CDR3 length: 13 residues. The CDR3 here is CASNHGGAGGYTF. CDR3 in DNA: TGTGCCAGCAACCACGGAGGGGCGGGGGGCTACACCTTC.

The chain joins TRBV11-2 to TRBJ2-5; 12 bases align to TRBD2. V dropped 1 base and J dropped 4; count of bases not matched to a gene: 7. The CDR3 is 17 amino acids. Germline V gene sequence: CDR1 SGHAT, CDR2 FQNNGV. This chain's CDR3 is CASSLVPSGGAVETQYF. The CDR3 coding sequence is TGTGCCAGCAGCTTAGTCCCTAGCGGGGGGGCCGTAGAGACCCAGTACTTC.

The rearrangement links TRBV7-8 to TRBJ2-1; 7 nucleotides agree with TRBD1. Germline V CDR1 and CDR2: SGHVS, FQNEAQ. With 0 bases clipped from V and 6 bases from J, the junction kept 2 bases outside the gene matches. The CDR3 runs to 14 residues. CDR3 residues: CASSLAGTANEQFF. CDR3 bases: TGTGCCAGCAGCTTAGCGGGGACAGCCAATGAGCAGTTCTTC.

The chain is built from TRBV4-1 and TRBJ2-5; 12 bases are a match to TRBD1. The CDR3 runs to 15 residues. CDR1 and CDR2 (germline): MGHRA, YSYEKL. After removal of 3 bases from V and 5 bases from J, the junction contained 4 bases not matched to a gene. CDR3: CASSQGTGGLETQYF. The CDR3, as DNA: TGCGCCAGCAGCCAGGGGACAGGGGGCTTGGAGACCCAGTACTTC.

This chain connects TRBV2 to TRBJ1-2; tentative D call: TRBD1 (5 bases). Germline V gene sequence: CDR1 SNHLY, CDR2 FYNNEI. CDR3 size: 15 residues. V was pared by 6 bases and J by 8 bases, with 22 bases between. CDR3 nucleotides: TGTGCCAGCAGGCAGGGAACATCGTTCAACTGGGGCTACACCTTC. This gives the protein CASRQGTSFNWGYTF.

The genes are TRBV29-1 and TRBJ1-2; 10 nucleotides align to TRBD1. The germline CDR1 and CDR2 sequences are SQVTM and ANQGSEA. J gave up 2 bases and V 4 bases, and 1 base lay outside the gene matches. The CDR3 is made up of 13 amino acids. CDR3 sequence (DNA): TGCAGCGTTGCGGGACAGGGGAACTATGGCTACACCTTC. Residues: CSVAGQGNYGYTF.

The CDR3 sequence is CASSSGLGQVWDEQFF. The CDR3 coding sequence is TGTGCCAGCAGTTCAGGCCTGGGACAGGTTTGGGATGAGCAGTTCTTC. V gene TRBV6-6 combines with J gene TRBJ2-1; 8 bases map to TRBD1. From germline, CDR1 is MNHNY and CDR2 SVGAGI (reference sequence). There are 16 residues in the CDR3. J was trimmed by 8 bases and V by 4 bases; bases with no gene match: 13.

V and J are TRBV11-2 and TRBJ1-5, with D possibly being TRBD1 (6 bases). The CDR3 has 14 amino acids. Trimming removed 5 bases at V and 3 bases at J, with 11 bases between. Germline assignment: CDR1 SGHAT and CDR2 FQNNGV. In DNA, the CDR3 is TGTGCCAGCAGCGTAGGACAGACCAATCAGCCCCAGCATTTT. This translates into CASSVGQTNQPQHF.

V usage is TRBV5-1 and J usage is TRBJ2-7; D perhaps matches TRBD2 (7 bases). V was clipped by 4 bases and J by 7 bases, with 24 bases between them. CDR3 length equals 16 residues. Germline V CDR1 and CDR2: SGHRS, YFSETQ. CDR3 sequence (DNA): TGCGCCAGCAGCCCGAACGCATTCGGGGGGCGAAGGGAGCAGTACTTC. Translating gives CASSPNAFGGRREQYF.

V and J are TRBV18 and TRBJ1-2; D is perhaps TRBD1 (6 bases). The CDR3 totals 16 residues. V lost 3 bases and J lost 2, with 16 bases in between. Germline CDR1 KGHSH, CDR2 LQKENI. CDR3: CASSPPPGELNYGYTF. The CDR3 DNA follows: TGTGCCAGCTCACCGCCACCAGGGGAATTAAACTATGGCTACACCTTC.

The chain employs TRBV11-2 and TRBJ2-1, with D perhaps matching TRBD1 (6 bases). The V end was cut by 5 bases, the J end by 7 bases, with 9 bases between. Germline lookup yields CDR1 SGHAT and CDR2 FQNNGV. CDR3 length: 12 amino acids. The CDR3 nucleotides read TGTGCCAGCAGCGGGACATCTAATGAGCAGTTCTTC. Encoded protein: CASSGTSNEQFF.

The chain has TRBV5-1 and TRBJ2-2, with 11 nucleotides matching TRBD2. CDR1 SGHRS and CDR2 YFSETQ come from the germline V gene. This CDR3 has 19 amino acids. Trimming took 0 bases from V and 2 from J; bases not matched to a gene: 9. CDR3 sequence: CASSLAARLAGLNTGELFF. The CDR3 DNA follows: TGCGCCAGCAGCTTGGCCGCGAGACTAGCGGGATTAAACACCGGGGAGCTGTTTTTT.

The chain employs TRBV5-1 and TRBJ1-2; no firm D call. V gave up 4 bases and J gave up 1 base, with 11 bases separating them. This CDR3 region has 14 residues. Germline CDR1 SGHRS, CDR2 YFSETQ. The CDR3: CASSPLQVNYGYTF. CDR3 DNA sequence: TGCGCCAGCAGCCCGTTGCAGGTTAACTATGGCTACACCTTC.

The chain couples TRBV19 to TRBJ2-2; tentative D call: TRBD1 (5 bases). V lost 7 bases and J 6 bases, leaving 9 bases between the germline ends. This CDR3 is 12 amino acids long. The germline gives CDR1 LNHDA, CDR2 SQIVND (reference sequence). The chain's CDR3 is CASTQGSGELFF. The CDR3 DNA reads TGTGCCAGTACCCAGGGCTCCGGGGAGCTGTTTTTT.

CDR3 in amino acids: CASSLNSGSYEQYF. The DNA for the CDR3 is TGTGCCAGCAGTTTGAATAGCGGCTCCTACGAGCAGTACTTC. The chain joins TRBV6-5 to TRBJ2-7; tentative D call: TRBD2 (6 bases). CDR1 MNHEY and CDR2 SVGAGI come from the germline V gene. The CDR3 spans 14 residues. V shed 4 bases and J shed 0 bases, with 10 bases lying between them.

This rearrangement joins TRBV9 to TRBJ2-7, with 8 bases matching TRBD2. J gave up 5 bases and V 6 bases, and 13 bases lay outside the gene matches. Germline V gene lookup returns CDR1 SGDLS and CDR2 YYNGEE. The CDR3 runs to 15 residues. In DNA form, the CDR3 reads TGTGCCAGCAAAAACGAGCGGGAGAGCGTTAACGAGCAGTACTTC. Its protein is CASKNERESVNEQYF.

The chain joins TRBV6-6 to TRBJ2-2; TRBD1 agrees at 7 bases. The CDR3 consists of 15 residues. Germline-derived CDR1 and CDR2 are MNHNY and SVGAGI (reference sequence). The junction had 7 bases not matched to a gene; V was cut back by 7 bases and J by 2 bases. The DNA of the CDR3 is TGTGCCAGCACCCCGGGACAGTATAACACCGGGGAGCTGTTTTTT. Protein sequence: CASTPGQYNTGELFF.

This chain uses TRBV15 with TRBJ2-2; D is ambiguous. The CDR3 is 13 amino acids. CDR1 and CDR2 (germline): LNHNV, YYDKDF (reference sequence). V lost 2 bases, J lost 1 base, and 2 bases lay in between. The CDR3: CATSRQNTGELFF. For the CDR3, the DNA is TGTGCCACCAGCAGACAGAACACCGGGGAGCTGTTTTTT.

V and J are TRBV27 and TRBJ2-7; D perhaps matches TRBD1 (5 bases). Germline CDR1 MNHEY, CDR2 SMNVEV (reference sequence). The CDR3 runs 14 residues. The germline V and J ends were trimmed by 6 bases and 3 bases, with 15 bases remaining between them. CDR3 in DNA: TGTGCCAGCAGCCAGGGTCAGTTCGGCTACGAGCAGTACTTC. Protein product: CASSQGQFGYEQYF.

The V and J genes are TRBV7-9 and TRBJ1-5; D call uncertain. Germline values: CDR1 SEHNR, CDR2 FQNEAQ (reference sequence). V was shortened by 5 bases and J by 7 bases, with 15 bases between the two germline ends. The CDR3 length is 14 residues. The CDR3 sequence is CASSAGPTGQPQHF. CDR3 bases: TGTGCCAGCAGCGCCGGCCCAACGGGGCAGCCCCAGCATTTT.

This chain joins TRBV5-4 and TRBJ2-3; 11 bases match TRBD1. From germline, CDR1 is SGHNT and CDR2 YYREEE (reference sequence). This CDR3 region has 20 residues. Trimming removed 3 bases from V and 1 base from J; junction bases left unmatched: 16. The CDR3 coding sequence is TGTGCCAGCAGCTCAACGGGACAGGGGGGGTCCATCCTACGCACAGATACGCAGTATTTT. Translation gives CASSSTGQGGSILRTDTQYF. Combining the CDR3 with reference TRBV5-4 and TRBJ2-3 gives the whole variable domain ETGVTQSPTHLIKTRGQQVTLRCSSQSGHNTVSWYQQALGQGPQFIFQYYREEENGRGNFPPRFSGLQFPNYSSELNVNALELDDSALYLCASSSTGQGGSILRTDTQYFGPGTRLTVL.

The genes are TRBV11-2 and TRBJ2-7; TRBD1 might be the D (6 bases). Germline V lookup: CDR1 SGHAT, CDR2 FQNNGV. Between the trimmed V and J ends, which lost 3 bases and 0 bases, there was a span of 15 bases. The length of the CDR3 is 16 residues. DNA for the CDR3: TGTGCCAGCAGCTTGGTTGGCGGACAGAGCTCCTACGAGCAGTACGTC. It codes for CASSLVGGQSSYEQYV.